This T cell receptor (beta chain) was identified in a study of OX40 agonist ivuxolimab in advanced cancers. Study details: Clinicians treated patients with ivuxolimab, an agonistic anti-OX40 (CD134) antibody.

The CDR3 length is 14 residues. V gave up 7 bases and J gave up 8 bases, with 18 bases separating them. Germline values: CDR1 LNHDA, CDR2 SQIVND (reference sequence). Libraries were prepared by immunoSEQ multiplex PCR; TCRdb keeps only in-frame clonotypes and omits some of them. The sample records roughly 100,000 clones, more than 95% being singletons. The rearrangement joins TRBV19 to TRBJ2-1; D not certain. The sample was CD4+ or CD8+ T cells sorted from blood, taken in a trial of the OX40 agonist ivuxolimab. This sequence was found in an adult with an advanced solid tumor such as melanoma, head and neck, liver or kidney cancer. The CDR3 bases are TGTGCCAGTATGGTGGCAGGCGGCTTCGATGAGCAGTTCTTC. Its protein product is CASMVAGGFDEQFF. The variable domain in full, completed from reference TRBV19 and TRBJ2-1, reads DGGITQSPKYLFRKEGQNVTLSCEQNLNHDAMYWYRQDPGQGLRLIYYSQIVNDFQKGDIAEGYSVSREKKESFPLTVTSAQKNPTAFYLCASMVAGGFDEQFFGPGTRLTVL.